Given below is one TCR beta chain in context. The antigen is undetermined. The data derive from a study of OX40 agonist ivuxolimab in advanced cancers. Study-level points and caveats: Patients with a partial response at 0.1-3.0 mg/kg had among the lowest clonal expansion.

Trimming at V came to 3 bases and at J to 5 bases, leaving 9 bases not matched to a gene. The CDR3 covers 16 residues. Germline V gives CDR1 SGHNT, CDR2 YYREEE (reference sequence). A history of autoimmune disease or systemic immunosuppression excluded patients. The study sampled blood at baseline, cycle 4 day 1, and cycle 7 day 1. Assay used: immunoSEQ multiplex PCR; TCRdb lists only in-frame clones, some missing. The data contain more than 45,000 clones, roughly four fifths of them singletons. The sequence derives from an adult with an advanced solid tumor such as melanoma, head and neck, liver or kidney cancer. V gene TRBV5-4 combines with J gene TRBJ2-3; 10 bases agree with TRBD2. The sequences come from CD4+ or CD8+ T cells sorted from blood, collected in a trial of the OX40 agonist ivuxolimab. The DNA of the CDR3 is TGTGCCAGCAGCTCGTCTAGCGGGAGATCCCAAGATACGCAGTATTTT. Encoded protein: CASSSSSGRSQDTQYF.